Listed here are 8 T cell receptor beta chains from one sample, sequenced in a study of T-cell memory formation after mild COVID-19. Via MiXCR, TCRdb re-called the 5' RACE reads, giving one row per CDR3 protein. The sample shows about 420,000 distinct CDR3 sequences, less than 25% of them seen only once. Sample: PBMCs or a T cell subset sorted from them (not recorded which). The receptors were gathered from an adult woman who had mild COVID-19 (a few samples of this study predate the infection). Cell type and time point are not known.

This chain links TRBV6-5 with TRBJ2-1; 14 bases fit TRBD2. The CDR3 contains 15 residues. V shed 6 bases, J shed 10 bases, and the junction held 8 bases outside the gene matches. The germline CDR1 and CDR2 sequences are MNHEY and SVGAGI. CDR3 coding DNA: TGTGCCAGCAGCACAGGGACTAGCGGGGGTCGGGAGCAGTTCTTC. It is translated as CASSTGTSGGREQFF.

This clonotype showed up just a few times. The chain recombines TRBV14 with TRBJ2-3; 8 bases align to TRBD1. CDR3 length equals 13 residues. V lost 5 bases, J lost 5 bases, and 3 bases stayed unmatched. Germline V gives CDR1 SGHDN, CDR2 FVKESK. The CDR3 spells CASSRQGRDTQYF. Here the CDR3 DNA reads TGTGCCAGCAGCAGACAGGGGCGAGATACGCAGTATTTT.

The V and J genes are TRBV30 and TRBJ1-1; D not resolved. The V and J ends lost 2 bases and 0 bases respectively, with 7 bases between them. CDR3 length: 13 residues. Germline lookup yields CDR1 GTSNPN and CDR2 SVGIG (reference sequence). The CDR3 coding sequence is TGTGCCTGGAGTATACAATTGAACACTGAAGCTTTCTTT. Translating gives CAWSIQLNTEAFF.

This clonotype was seen once. The gene calls are TRBV3-1 and TRBJ1-6; the D gene is possibly TRBD1 (6 bases). The CDR3 is 15 residues long. Germline values: CDR1 LGHDT, CDR2 YNNKEL (reference sequence). The V end lost 1 base, the J end lost 7 bases, and 11 bases lay between the germline ends. The CDR3, as DNA: TGTGCCAGCAGCCAAGTAGGGGGTACAAATTCACCCCTCCACTTT. It yields the protein CASSQVGGTNSPLHF.

The chain is built from TRBV5-1 and TRBJ2-7, with D possibly being TRBD2 (5 bases). V was shortened by 0 bases and J by 6 bases, with 10 bases between the two germline ends. Per the germline V gene, CDR1 is SGHRS and CDR2 is YFSETQ. The CDR3 runs to 13 residues. The CDR3 nucleotides are TGCGCCAGCAGCTTGGTTCCCGGAGGCGAGCAGTACTTC. Its translation is CASSLVPGGEQYF.

The V call is TRBV20-1, the J call TRBJ1-2; D unclear. This CDR3 has 13 residues. The V end lost 2 bases, the J end lost 7 bases, and 14 bases lay between the germline ends. Per the germline V gene, CDR1 is DFQATT and CDR2 is SNEGSKA (reference sequence). The CDR3: CSARSGILSGYTF. In DNA form, the CDR3 reads TGCAGTGCTAGAAGTGGGATACTATCTGGCTACACCTTC.

V gene TRBV5-1 combines with J gene TRBJ1-5; D is perhaps TRBD1 (5 bases). V lost 2 bases and J 6 bases, leaving 15 bases between the germline ends. The germline V gene encodes CDR1 SGHRS and CDR2 YFSETQ. The CDR3 contains 15 residues. The CDR3 nucleotides read TGCGCCAGCAGCTTAGAAGGCAGGGAAGGTCAGCCCCAGCATTTT. As protein: CASSLEGREGQPQHF.

The chain couples TRBV4-1 to TRBJ2-7; TRBD2 aligns across 10 bases. The CDR3 spans 15 residues. The J segment lost 5 bases and the V segment lost 1 base, leaving 5 bases of the junction unmatched. Per the germline V gene, CDR1 is MGHRA and CDR2 is YSYEKL. The CDR3 DNA is TGCGCCAGCAGCCAAGCGGCTAGCGGGGGAAACGAGCAGTACTTC. It yields the protein CASSQAASGGNEQYF.